The clone carrying this T cell receptor beta chain was seen a few times. The antigen remains undetermined. This sample stems from a study of regulatory T cells in long-lasting Graves disease. Study-level results: Newly diagnosed disease favored TRBV20-1 and TRBJ2-1 over persistent disease.

This CDR3 contains 15 residues. The V and J ends lost 1 base and 2 bases, in that order; junction bases with no gene match: 5. Germline V gene sequence: CDR1 SGHTA, CDR2 FQGNSA. Time point of the sample: persistent/refractory GD, antithyroid drugs over 5 years with positive TRAb. Construction of the TCR library relied on RNA isolated from PBMCs. Researchers made TCR beta libraries by using iRepertoire HTBI primers and running Arm-PCR on CDR3 regions. TCRdb ran MiXCR on the multiplex PCR reads and lists one entry per CDR3 protein. This table has 700,000 or so distinct CDR3 sequences, approximately 29% appearing once.

V gene TRBV7-2 combines with J gene TRBJ2-7; 7 nucleotides match TRBD2. The sequencing here drew on peripheral blood mononuclear cells (PBMCs), taken when the disease was refractory, from a patient treated with antithyroid drugs. The sequence was collected from a female donor with Graves disease. CDR3 region: CASSLGGSRTYEQYF. The CDR3 coding sequence is TGTGCCAGCAGCTTAGGCGGGAGTCGTACCTACGAGCAGTACTTC.